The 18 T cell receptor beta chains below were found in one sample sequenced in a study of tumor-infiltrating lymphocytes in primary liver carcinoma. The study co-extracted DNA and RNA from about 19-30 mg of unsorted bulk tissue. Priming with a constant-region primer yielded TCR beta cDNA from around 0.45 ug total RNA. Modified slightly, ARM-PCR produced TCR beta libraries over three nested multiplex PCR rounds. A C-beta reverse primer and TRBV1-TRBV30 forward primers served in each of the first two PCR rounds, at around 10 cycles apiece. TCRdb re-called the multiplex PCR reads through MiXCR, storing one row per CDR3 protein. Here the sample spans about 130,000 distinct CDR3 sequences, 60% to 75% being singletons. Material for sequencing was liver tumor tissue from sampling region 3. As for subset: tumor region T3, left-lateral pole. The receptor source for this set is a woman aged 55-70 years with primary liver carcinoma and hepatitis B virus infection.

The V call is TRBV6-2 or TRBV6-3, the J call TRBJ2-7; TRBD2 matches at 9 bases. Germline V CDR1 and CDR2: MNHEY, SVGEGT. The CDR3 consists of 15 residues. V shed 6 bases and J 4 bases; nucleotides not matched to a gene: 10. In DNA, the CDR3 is TGTGCCAGCAGGGACGGGACTAGCAGCCCATACGAGCAGTACTTC. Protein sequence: CASRDGTSSPYEQYF.

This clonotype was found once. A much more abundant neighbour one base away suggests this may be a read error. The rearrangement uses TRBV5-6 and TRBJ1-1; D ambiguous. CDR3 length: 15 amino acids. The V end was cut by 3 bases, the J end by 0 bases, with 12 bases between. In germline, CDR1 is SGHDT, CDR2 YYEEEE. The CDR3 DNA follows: TGTGCCAGCAGCTATGCTCCAAGTCTGAACACTGAAGCTTTCTTT. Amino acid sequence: CASSYAPSLNTEAFF.

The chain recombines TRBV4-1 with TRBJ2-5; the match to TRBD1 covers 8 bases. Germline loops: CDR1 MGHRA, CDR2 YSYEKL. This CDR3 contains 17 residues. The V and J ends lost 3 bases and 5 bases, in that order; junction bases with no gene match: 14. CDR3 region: CASSQISYAGGAETQYF. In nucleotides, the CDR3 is TGCGCCAGCAGCCAGATATCCTACGCAGGGGGCGCGGAGACCCAGTACTTC.

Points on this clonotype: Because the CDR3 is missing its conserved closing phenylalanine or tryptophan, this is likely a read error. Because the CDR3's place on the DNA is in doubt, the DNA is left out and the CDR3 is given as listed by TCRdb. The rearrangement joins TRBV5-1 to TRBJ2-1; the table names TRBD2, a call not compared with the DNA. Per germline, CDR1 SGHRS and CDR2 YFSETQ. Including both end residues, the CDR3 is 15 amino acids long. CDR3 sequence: CASSPGTSGDNEQLL.

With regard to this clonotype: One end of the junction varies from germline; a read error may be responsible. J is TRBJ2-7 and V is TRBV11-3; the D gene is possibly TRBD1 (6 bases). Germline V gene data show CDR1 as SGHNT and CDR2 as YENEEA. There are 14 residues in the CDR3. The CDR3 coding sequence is TGTGCCAGCAGCTTGGGGGACAAATCCTACGAGCGGTACTTC. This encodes CASSLGDKSYERYF.

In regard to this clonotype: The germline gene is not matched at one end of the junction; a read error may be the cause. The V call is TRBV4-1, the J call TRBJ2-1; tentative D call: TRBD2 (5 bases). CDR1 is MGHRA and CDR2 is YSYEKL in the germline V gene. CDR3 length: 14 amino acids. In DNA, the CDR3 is TGCGTCAGCAGCCAACTCTCTGGGAGAAATGAGCAGTTCTTC. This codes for CVSSQLSGRNEQFF.

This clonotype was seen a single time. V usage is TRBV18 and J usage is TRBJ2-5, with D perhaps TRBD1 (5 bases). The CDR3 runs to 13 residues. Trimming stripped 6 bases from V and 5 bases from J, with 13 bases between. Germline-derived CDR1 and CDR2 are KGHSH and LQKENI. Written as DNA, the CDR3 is TGTGCCAGCTCCCCTCAGGGTTACGAGACCCAGTACTTC. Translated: CASSPQGYETQYF. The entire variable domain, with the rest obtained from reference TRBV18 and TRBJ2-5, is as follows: NAGVMQNPRHLVRRRGQEARLRCSPMKGHSHVYWYRQLPEEGLKFMVYLQKENIIDESGMPKERFSAEFPKEGPSILRIQQVVRGDSAAYFCASSPQGYETQYFGPGTRLLVL.

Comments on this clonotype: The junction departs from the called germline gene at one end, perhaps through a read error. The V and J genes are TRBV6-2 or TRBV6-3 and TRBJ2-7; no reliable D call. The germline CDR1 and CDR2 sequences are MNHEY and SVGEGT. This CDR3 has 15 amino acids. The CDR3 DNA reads TGTGCCAGCAAGATTGGGGTTTCCCCCTCCTACAAGCAGTACTTT. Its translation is CASKIGVSPSYKQYF.

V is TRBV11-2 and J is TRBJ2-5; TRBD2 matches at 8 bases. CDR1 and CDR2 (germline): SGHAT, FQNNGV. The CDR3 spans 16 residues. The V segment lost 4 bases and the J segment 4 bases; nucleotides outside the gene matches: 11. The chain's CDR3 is CASSYPHGSGRETQYF. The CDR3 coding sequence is TGTGCCAGCAGCTACCCCCATGGCAGCGGGAGAGAGACCCAGTACTTC.

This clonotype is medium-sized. In DNA, the CDR3 is TGTGCCAGCAGCTCCACGAGCGGGAGCAATGGCGAGCAGTACTTC. The encoded protein is CASSSTSGSNGEQYF. The chain carries TRBV11-2 and TRBJ2-7; 8 bases line up with TRBD2. The CDR3 has 15 residues. CDR1 is SGHAT, CDR2 FQNNGV, per germline. Trimming took 4 bases from V and 6 from J; bases not matched to a gene: 11.

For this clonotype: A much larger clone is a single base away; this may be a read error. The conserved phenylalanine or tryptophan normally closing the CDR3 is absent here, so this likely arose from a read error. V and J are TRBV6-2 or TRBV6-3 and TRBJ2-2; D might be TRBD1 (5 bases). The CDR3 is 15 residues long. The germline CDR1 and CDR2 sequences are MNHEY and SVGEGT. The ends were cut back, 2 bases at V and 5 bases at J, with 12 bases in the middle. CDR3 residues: CASSYVQGTTGELFL. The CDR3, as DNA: TGTGCCAGCAGTTACGTGCAGGGAACGACCGGGGAGCTGTTTCTT.

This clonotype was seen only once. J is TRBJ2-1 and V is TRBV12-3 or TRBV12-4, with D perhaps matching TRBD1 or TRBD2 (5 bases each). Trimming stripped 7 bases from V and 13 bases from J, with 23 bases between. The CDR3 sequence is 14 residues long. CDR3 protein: CASILGEIYNEQFF. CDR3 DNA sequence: TGTGCCAGCATCTTGGGGGAGATCTACAACGAACAGTTCTTC.

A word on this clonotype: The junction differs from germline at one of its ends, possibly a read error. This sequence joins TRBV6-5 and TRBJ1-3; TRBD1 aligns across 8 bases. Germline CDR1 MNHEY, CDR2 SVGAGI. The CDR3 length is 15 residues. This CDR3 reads CTSSYDGQGANTIYF. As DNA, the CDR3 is TGTACCAGCAGTTACGACGGCCAGGGGGCAAACACCATATATTTT.

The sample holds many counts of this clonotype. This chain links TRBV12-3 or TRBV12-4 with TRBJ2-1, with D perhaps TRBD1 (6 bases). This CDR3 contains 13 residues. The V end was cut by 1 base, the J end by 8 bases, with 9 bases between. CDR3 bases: TGTGCCAGCAGTTTAGGCCACAGGGATGAGCAGTTCTTC. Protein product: CASSLGHRDEQFF.

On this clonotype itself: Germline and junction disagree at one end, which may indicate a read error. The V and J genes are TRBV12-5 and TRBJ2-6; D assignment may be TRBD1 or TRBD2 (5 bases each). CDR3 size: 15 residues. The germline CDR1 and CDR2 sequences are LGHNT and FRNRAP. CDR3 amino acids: CASGGRGSGANVLAF. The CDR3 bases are TGTGCTAGTGGGGGACGGGGTTCTGGAGCCAACGTCCTGGCTTTC. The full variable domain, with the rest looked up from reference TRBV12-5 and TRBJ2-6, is DARVTQTPRHKVTEMGQEVTMRCQPILGHNTVFWYRQTMMQGLELLAYFRNRAPLDDSGMPKDRFSAEMPDATLATLKIQPSEPRDSAVYFCASGGRGSGANVLAFGAGSRLTVL.

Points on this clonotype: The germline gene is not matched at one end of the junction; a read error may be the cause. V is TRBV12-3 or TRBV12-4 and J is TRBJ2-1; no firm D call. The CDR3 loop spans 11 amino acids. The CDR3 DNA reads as TGTGCCAGCAGTTGGAGTAGGACGCAGTTATTC. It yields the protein CASSWSRTQLF.

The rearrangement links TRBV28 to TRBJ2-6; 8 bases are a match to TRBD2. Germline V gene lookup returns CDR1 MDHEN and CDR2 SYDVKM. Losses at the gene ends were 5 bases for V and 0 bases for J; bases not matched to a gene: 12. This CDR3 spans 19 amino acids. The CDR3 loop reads CASSHPGTRGFSGANVLTF. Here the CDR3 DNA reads TGTGCCAGCAGTCACCCCGGGACTAGAGGATTCTCTGGGGCCAACGTCCTGACTTTC.

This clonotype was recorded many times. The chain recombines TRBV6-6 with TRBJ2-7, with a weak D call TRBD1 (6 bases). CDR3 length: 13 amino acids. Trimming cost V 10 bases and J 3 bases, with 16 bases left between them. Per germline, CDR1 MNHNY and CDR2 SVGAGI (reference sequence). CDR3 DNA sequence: TGTGCCACCAACGACAGGACTTTCTACGAGCAGTACTTC. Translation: CATNDRTFYEQYF.